This TCR beta chain was captured in a study of cytomegalovirus exposure and HLA in healthy donors. The CDR3 has 13 residues. The V and J ends lost 2 bases and 3 bases respectively, with 8 bases between them. The germline V gene has CDR1 GTSNPN and CDR2 SVGIG (reference sequence). Vbeta (60) and Jbeta (13) primers were used in the PCR. Repertoires were generated with immunoSEQ multiplex PCR, while TCRdb's copy carries only in-frame clones and drops some. The data hold some 160,000 clones, with 76% observed a single time. This clone was seen only a few times. This receptor was identified in a woman in her thirties or forties in good health and CMV-seronegative. Sample: PBMCs. J is TRBJ1-3 and V is TRBV30, with D unclear. CDR3 coding DNA: TGTGCCTGGAGTACCGGGATTGGAAACACCATATATTTT. This codes for CAWSTGIGNTIYF.